This is a list of T cell receptor beta chains from one sample in a study of cytomegalovirus exposure and HLA in healthy donors. The assay was immunoSEQ multiplex PCR, and TCRdb's table has in-frame clones only and misses some. The sample gives about 130,000 clones, 75% to 90% of which show up once; 1.2% is in the top ten. Material for sequencing was PBMCs. The origin of the receptors is a woman under 30 in good health and CMV-seronegative. Both conserved end residues are part of each CDR3. Fields, in order: V gene, J gene, CDR3 protein.

V gene: TRBV6-6
J gene: TRBJ1-1
CDR3 protein: CASSYGQGVSEAFF

V gene: TRBV6-1
J gene: TRBJ2-1
CDR3 protein: CASSARGSGGFGEQFF

V gene: TRBV5-1
J gene: TRBJ2-7
CDR3 protein: CASSRTPLSGEQYF

V gene: TRBV7-9
J gene: TRBJ2-3
CDR3 protein: CASSWREGTGPSQYF

V gene: TRBV5-4
J gene: TRBJ1-1
CDR3 protein: CASSSGYEAFF

V gene: TRBV2
J gene: TRBJ2-7
CDR3 protein: CASSLDRSSYEQYF

V gene: TRBV6-5
J gene: TRBJ2-1
CDR3 protein: CASSFIAGGYNEQFF

V gene: TRBV6-6
J gene: TRBJ1-6
CDR3 protein: CASTRGGVSNSPLHF

V gene: TRBV6-1
J gene: TRBJ2-7
CDR3 protein: CASRATGGGEQYF

V gene: TRBV7-8
J gene: TRBJ1-4
CDR3 protein: CASSPGQGETGGISEKLFF

V gene: TRBV15
J gene: TRBJ1-5
CDR3 protein: CATSRPFGNQPQHF

V gene: TRBV19
J gene: TRBJ2-1
CDR3 protein: CATRTTWNEQFF

V gene: TRBV5-1
J gene: TRBJ2-5
CDR3 protein: CASSRGTGDQETQYF

V gene: TRBV5-6
J gene: TRBJ2-2
CDR3 protein: CASSINTGELFF

V gene: TRBV9
J gene: TRBJ2-7
CDR3 protein: CASSVNSGKEQYF

V gene: TRBV11-2
J gene: TRBJ1-1
CDR3 protein: CASSLNSQLEGASTEAFF

V gene: TRBV6-5
J gene: TRBJ1-1
CDR3 protein: CASSYSSRGAEAFF

V gene: TRBV30
J gene: TRBJ1-2
CDR3 protein: CAWSVLGGGSDGYTF

V gene: TRBV2
J gene: TRBJ2-7
CDR3 protein: CASNLRDTAYEQYF

V gene: TRBV7-8
J gene: TRBJ1-2
CDR3 protein: CASSGRTGYGYTF

V gene: TRBV10-1
J gene: TRBJ2-5
CDR3 protein: CASSDPNRGGETQYF

V gene: TRBV4-2
J gene: TRBJ2-7
CDR3 protein: CASSLQDPRGEQYF

V gene: TRBV13
J gene: TRBJ1-2
CDR3 protein: CASSAGTDQNYGYTF

V gene: TRBV9
J gene: TRBJ1-1
CDR3 protein: CASSPPEGDTEAFF

V gene: TRBV5-4
J gene: TRBJ1-1
CDR3 protein: CASSAEGGTMNTEAFF

V gene: TRBV11-3
J gene: TRBJ2-1
CDR3 protein: CASSAGPNEQFF

V gene: TRBV6-6
J gene: TRBJ2-5
CDR3 protein: CASSQTGRGLVETQYF